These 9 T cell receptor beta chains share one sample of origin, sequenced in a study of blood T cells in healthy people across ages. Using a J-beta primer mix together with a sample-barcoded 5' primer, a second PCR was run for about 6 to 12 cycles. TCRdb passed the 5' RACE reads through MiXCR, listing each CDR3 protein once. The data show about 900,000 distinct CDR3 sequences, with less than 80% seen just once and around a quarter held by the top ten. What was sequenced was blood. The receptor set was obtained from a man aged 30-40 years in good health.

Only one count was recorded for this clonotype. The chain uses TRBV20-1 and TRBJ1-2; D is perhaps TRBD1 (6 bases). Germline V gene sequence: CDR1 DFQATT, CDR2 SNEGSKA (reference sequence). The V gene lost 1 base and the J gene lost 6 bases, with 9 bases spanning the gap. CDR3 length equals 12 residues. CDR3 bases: TGCAGTGCTAGAGCCGGGGGCCATGGCTACACCTTC. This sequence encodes CSARAGGHGYTF.

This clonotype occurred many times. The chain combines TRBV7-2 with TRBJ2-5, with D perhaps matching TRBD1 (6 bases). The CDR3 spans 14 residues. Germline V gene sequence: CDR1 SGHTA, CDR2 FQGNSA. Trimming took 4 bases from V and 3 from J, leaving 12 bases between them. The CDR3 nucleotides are TGTGCCAGCAGCTGGACAGTCGGGAAAGAGACCCAGTACTTC. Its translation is CASSWTVGKETQYF.

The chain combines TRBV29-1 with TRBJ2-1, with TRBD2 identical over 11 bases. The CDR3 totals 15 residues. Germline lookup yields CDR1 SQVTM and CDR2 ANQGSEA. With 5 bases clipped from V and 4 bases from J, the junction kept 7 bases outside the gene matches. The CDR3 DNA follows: TGCAGCGTTTCTCTAGCGGGGGGACTATACAATGAGCAGTTCTTC. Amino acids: CSVSLAGGLYNEQFF.

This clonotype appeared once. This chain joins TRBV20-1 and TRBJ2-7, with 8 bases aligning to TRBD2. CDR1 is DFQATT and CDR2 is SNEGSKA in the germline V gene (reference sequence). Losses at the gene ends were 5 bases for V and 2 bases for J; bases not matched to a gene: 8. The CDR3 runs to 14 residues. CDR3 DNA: TGCAGTGCTGCTCCCCAGCGGGGGCCCTACGAGCAGTACTTC. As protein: CSAAPQRGPYEQYF.

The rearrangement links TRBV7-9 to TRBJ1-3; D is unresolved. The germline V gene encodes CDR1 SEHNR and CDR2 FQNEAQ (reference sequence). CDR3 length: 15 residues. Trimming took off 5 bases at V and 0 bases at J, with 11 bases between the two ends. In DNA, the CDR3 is TGTGCCAGCAGCCAAGGAGGCATCTCTGGAAACACCATATATTTT. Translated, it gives CASSQGGISGNTIYF.

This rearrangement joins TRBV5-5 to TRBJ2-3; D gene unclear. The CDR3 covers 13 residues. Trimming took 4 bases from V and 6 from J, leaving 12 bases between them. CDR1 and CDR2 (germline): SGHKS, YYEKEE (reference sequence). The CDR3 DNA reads TGTGCCAGCAGCGTATCAGTCGGGGATACGCAGTATTTT. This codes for CASSVSVGDTQYF.

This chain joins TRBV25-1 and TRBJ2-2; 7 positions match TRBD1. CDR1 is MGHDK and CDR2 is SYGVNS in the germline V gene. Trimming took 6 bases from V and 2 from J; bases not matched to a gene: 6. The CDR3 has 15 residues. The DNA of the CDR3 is TGTGCCAGCAGATCCGGGACAGTAAACACCGGGGAGCTGTTTTTT. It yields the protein CASRSGTVNTGELFF.

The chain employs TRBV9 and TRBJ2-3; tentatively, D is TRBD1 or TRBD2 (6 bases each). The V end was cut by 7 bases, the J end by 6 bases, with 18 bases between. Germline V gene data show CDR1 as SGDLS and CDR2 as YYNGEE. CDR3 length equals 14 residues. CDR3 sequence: CASGGGPRGDTQYF. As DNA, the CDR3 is TGTGCCAGCGGAGGGGGACCCCGCGGGGATACGCAGTATTTT.

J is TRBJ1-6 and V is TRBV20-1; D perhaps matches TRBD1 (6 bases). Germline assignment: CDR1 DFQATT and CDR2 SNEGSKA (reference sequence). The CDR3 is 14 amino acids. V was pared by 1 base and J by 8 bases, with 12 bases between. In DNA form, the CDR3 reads TGCAGTGCTAGAGTTCGGAGGGGGGATTCACCCCTCCACTTT. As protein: CSARVRRGDSPLHF.